This T cell receptor (beta chain) originates from a study of blood T cell repertoires in COVID-19. The table came from immunoSEQ multiplex PCR; TCRdb's copy has only in-frame clones and leaves some out. Here the sample spans 150,000 to 180,000 clones, roughly 88% being singletons. Source material: peripheral blood. This TCR derives from a woman in her 50s with acute or convalescent COVID-19.

The CDR3 sequence: CASRRGLAGVYEQYF. The CDR3 bases are TGTGCCAGTAGGAGGGGTCTAGCGGGGGTCTACGAGCAGTACTTC. J is TRBJ2-7 and V is TRBV19; 10 positions agree with TRBD2. J lost 3 bases, V lost 6 bases, and 8 bases had no gene match. Germline V gene data show CDR1 as LNHDA and CDR2 as SQIVND (reference sequence). This CDR3 is 15 amino acids long.